This passage covers 31 T cell receptor beta chains from one sample sequenced in a study of T cell repertoires in cytomegalovirus infection (dated by TCRdb to between 2018 and 2021). The run used an Illumina HiSeq 1500. In TCRdb, the public reads were trimmed at Q25 with fastp and aligned with MiXCR, with productive beta chains retained. Identical CDR3 proteins give one entry, which carries the most common genes and DNA. The sample data list more than 150,000 distinct CDR3 sequences, and around 20% of these were observed just once. The ten largest clones capture about 3% of the sample. The sample taken for sequencing was PBMCs. These receptors were taken from a human donor in good health (CMV status not recorded). Some clones in this sample may be carry-over from other donors' samples.

This clonotype was found once. CDR3 DNA sequence: TGTGCCAGCAGCCGTTTAAGAGGGGGCCCCAATCAGCCCCAGCATTTT. Its protein is CASSRLRGGPNQPQHF. The genes are TRBV2 and TRBJ1-5; 7 bases match TRBD1. Losses at the gene ends were 6 bases for V and 3 bases for J; bases not matched to a gene: 11. This CDR3 has 16 amino acids. Germline V gene lookup returns CDR1 SNHLY and CDR2 FYNNEI.

In DNA, the CDR3 is TGTGCCTGGAGTGTTTTTACGGGTGAGCAGTTCTTC. This sequence encodes CAWSVFTGEQFF. The chain has TRBV30 and TRBJ2-1, with no clear D. In germline, CDR1 is GTSNPN, CDR2 SVGIG (reference sequence). Trimming stripped 0 bases from V and 9 bases from J, with 9 bases between. This CDR3 region has 12 residues.

This clonotype was seen ten or more times. The chain joins TRBV14 to TRBJ2-1; D gene uncertain. The CDR3 consists of 13 residues. Trimming left V 0 bases short and J 8 bases short, with 8 bases between. Germline CDR1 reads SGHDN; CDR2 reads FVKESK. The CDR3 DNA follows: TGTGCCAGCAGCCAAGATCCAAGGGATGAGCAGTTCTTC. This encodes CASSQDPRDEQFF.

This clonotype was seen at least ten times. The J gene is TRBJ2-5, the V gene TRBV7-8; 9 positions agree with TRBD1. The length of the CDR3 is 13 residues. Germline V gene lookup returns CDR1 SGHVS and CDR2 FQNEAQ. V gave up 5 bases and J gave up 7 bases; unmatched junction bases: 5. The CDR3 sequence: CASSGRTGVTQYF. CDR3 sequence (DNA): TGTGCCAGCAGCGGCCGGACAGGGGTGACCCAGTACTTC.

The J gene is TRBJ1-2, the V gene TRBV20-1; maybe TRBD1 (6 bases). In germline, CDR1 is DFQATT, CDR2 SNEGSKA (reference sequence). V lost 6 bases and J lost 7, with 24 bases in between. This CDR3 is 15 amino acids long. CDR3 in DNA: TGCAGTGCCCTTCGGACAGACTCCCCCCTACGTGGCTACACCTTC. This encodes CSALRTDSPLRGYTF.

This clonotype showed up just a few times. The rearrangement uses TRBV7-2 and TRBJ1-4; TRBD1 agrees at 8 bases. The ends lost 1 base at V and 7 bases at J; junction bases unmatched: 8. CDR1 and CDR2 (germline): SGHTA, FQGNSA. The CDR3 runs 16 residues. The chain's CDR3 is CASSLGRQGWGEKLFF. CDR3 coding DNA: TGTGCCAGCAGCTTAGGCCGACAGGGGTGGGGTGAAAAACTGTTTTTT.

The chain carries TRBV29-1 and TRBJ2-7, with 8 nucleotides matching TRBD2. Trimming took 3 bases from V and 0 from J; bases not matched to a gene: 4. Germline CDR1 and CDR2: SQVTM and ANQGSEA. The CDR3 extends over 14 amino acids. CDR3 protein: CSVEESGGSYEQYF. In nucleotides, the CDR3 is TGCAGCGTTGAGGAGAGCGGGGGCTCCTACGAGCAGTACTTC.

This rearrangement joins TRBV20-1 to TRBJ1-2; weak D call: TRBD1 (6 bases). The CDR3 is made up of 15 amino acids. The germline CDR1 and CDR2 sequences are DFQATT and SNEGSKA (reference sequence). V dropped 0 bases and J dropped 1 base, with 12 bases sitting between them. The CDR3 reads CSARDIRGRNYGYTF. The CDR3 region has the DNA TGCAGTGCTAGAGATATCAGGGGACGTAACTATGGCTACACCTTC.

In its sample, this clonotype ranks as medium-sized. J is TRBJ2-1 and V is TRBV7-2; 7 bases fit TRBD2. Trimming cost V 5 bases and J 5 bases; bases outside gene matches: 9. The CDR3 covers 15 residues. The V gene's germline CDR1 is SGHTA and CDR2 FQGNSA. The CDR3 loop is CASSRLGAGNNEQFF. DNA of the CDR3: TGTGCCAGCAGCCGTCTGGGAGCGGGGAACAATGAGCAGTTCTTC.

The chain uses TRBV27 and TRBJ2-1; 12 bases match TRBD2. The V segment lost 5 bases and the J segment 3 bases; nucleotides outside the gene matches: 5. CDR1 is MNHEY, CDR2 SMNVEV, per germline (reference sequence). The length of the CDR3 is 16 residues. CDR3 amino acids: CASSTSLAGGYNEQFF. For the CDR3, the DNA is TGTGCCAGCAGTACCTCACTAGCGGGAGGCTACAATGAGCAGTTCTTC.

Ten or more counts support this clonotype. The chain combines TRBV7-9 with TRBJ2-3; weak D call: TRBD1 (5 bases). This CDR3 is built from 15 residues. Trimming left V 3 bases short and J 0 bases short, with 10 bases between. CDR1 and CDR2 (germline): SEHNR, FQNEAQ (reference sequence). The CDR3 region has the DNA TGTGCCAGCAGCTTCTCCAGGGATAGCACAGATACGCAGTATTTT. Residues: CASSFSRDSTDTQYF.

This chain joins TRBV7-8 and TRBJ2-3; 9 bases align to TRBD2. Germline CDR1 SGHVS, CDR2 FQNEAQ. CDR3 length equals 19 residues. The junction had 15 bases not matched to a gene; V was cut back by 1 base and J by 4 bases. The CDR3 here is CASSLGIAGASNPADTQYF. The CDR3 DNA is TGTGCCAGCAGCTTAGGTATAGCGGGAGCCTCCAATCCAGCAGATACGCAGTATTTT.

Many counts were recorded for this clonotype. At one of its ends the junction is not consistent with the germline gene, which may arise from a read error. The J gene is TRBJ2-1, the V gene TRBV7-7, with a tentative D call TRBD2 (6 bases). The germline V gene has CDR1 SSHAT and CDR2 FNYEAQ (reference sequence). The CDR3 length is 15 residues. CDR3 in DNA: TGTGCTAGCAGCTTAGACGGACTATTCAACAATGAGCAGTTCTTC. It is translated as CASSLDGLFNNEQFF.

This clonotype was observed many times. This rearrangement joins TRBV28 to TRBJ1-1; D is ambiguous. Germline CDR1 and CDR2: MDHEN and SYDVKM. Trimming cost V 7 bases and J 0 bases, with 9 bases left between them. The CDR3 loop spans 13 amino acids. Here the CDR3 reads CASISIMNTEAFF. CDR3 DNA: TGTGCCAGCATCAGCATCATGAACACTGAAGCTTTCTTT.

This clonotype came up a few times. V gene TRBV6-1 combines with J gene TRBJ2-4; D gene unclear. Germline-derived CDR1 and CDR2 are MNHNS and SASEGT. V was cut by 7 bases and J by 8 bases, with 21 bases left in between. This CDR3 is 15 amino acids long. CDR3 protein: CASIHKGPTADIQYF. CDR3 bases: TGTGCCAGCATCCACAAAGGGCCCACTGCGGACATTCAGTACTTC.

This clonotype was recorded a few times. The V and J genes are TRBV28 and TRBJ2-3, with D possibly matching TRBD1 (5 bases). Per the germline V gene, CDR1 is MDHEN and CDR2 is SYDVKM. The germline V and J ends were trimmed by 5 bases and 5 bases, with 14 bases remaining between them. This CDR3 is built from 14 residues. The CDR3 spells CASSPASTGDTQYF. The CDR3 DNA sequence: TGTGCCAGCAGTCCCGCCTCCACAGGAGATACGCAGTATTTT.

The chain carries TRBV28 and TRBJ2-1, with D perhaps given as TRBD1 or TRBD2 (5 bases each). With 7 bases removed from V and 4 bases from J, the gap between germline ends came to 20 bases. This CDR3 is 16 amino acids long. Germline CDR1 MDHEN, CDR2 SYDVKM. CDR3 DNA sequence: TGTGCCAGCACCATCGAGGGGCCCCCTAGGTACAATGAGCAGTTCTTC. Protein product: CASTIEGPPRYNEQFF.

This clonotype was found many times. The chain uses TRBV28 and TRBJ2-1, with D hard to call. CDR1 is MDHEN and CDR2 is SYDVKM in the germline V gene. Trimming removed 1 base from V and 6 bases from J, with 1 base in between. This CDR3 comprises 11 residues. As DNA, the CDR3 is TGTGCCAGCAGTTTATCCAATGAGCAGTTCTTC. Protein sequence: CASSLSNEQFF.

Ten or more counts support this clonotype. A read error may produce the germline difference seen at one junction end. The chain uses TRBV5-1 and TRBJ1-5; 7 nucleotides align to TRBD1. The CDR3 covers 15 residues. Germline V gene data show CDR1 as SGHRS and CDR2 as YFSETQ. The CDR3 sequence is CASSLEGGSNQPQHF. The DNA of the CDR3 is TGTGCCAGCAGCTTAGAAGGGGGCAGCAATCAGCCCCAGCATTTT.

This clonotype occurred many times. The chain combines TRBV5-6 with TRBJ2-3; weak D call: TRBD2 (6 bases). Germline V gene data show CDR1 as SGHDT and CDR2 as YYEEEE. The CDR3 consists of 14 residues. The germline V and J ends were trimmed by 3 bases and 2 bases, with 10 bases remaining between them. The CDR3 region is CASSWGVITDTQYF. The CDR3 DNA follows: TGTGCCAGCAGCTGGGGGGTGATCACAGATACGCAGTATTTT.

This sequence joins TRBV4-1 and TRBJ2-1; 13 bases agree with TRBD2. After removal of 6 bases from V and 10 bases from J, the junction contained 15 bases not matched to a gene. The CDR3 loop spans 17 amino acids. Germline loops: CDR1 MGHRA, CDR2 YSYEKL. CDR3 protein: CASSLMGAGLAGTEQFF. The DNA of the CDR3 is TGCGCCAGCAGTCTAATGGGAGCGGGACTAGCGGGGACCGAGCAGTTCTTC.

This chain joins TRBV12-3 or TRBV12-4 and TRBJ1-3; a weak D match, TRBD1 (6 bases). Trimming took 2 bases from V and 0 from J, leaving 8 bases between them. This CDR3 comprises 15 residues. CDR3 amino acids: CASSLWGHSGNTIYF. In nucleotides, the CDR3 is TGTGCCAGCAGTTTATGGGGGCACTCTGGAAACACCATATATTTT.

This clonotype was seen a few times. The chain joins TRBV6-1 to TRBJ2-2, with 10 bases aligning to TRBD1. CDR1 and CDR2 from the germline V gene are MNHNS and SASEGT. V was pared by 4 bases and J by 3 bases, with 2 bases of the junction left unmatched. The CDR3 has 15 amino acids. The CDR3 DNA reads as TGTGCCAGCAGTGGGGACAGGGGATACACCGGGGAGCTGTTTTTT. Residues: CASSGDRGYTGELFF.

The V and J genes are TRBV7-9 and TRBJ2-7; TRBD2 agrees at 7 bases. The germline V gene encodes CDR1 SEHNR and CDR2 FQNEAQ (reference sequence). Trimming removed 5 bases from V and 0 bases from J; junction bases left unmatched: 7. The CDR3 totals 15 residues. The CDR3 DNA is TGTGCCAGCAGCGAATCCGGGACTACCTCCTACGAGCAGTACTTC. This translates into CASSESGTTSYEQYF. Supplemented by reference TRBV7-9 and TRBJ2-7, the full variable domain reads DTGVSQNPRHKITKRGQNVTFRCDPISEHNRLYWYRQTLGQGPEFLTYFQNEAQLEKSRLLSDRFSAERPKGSFSTLEIQRTEQGDSAMYLCASSESGTTSYEQYFGPGTRLTVT.

V and J are TRBV20-1 and TRBJ1-1, with D possibly matching TRBD1 (5 bases). Per the germline V gene, CDR1 is DFQATT and CDR2 is SNEGSKA (reference sequence). This CDR3 is built from 16 residues. Trimming removed 0 bases from V and 1 base from J, with 15 bases in between. The CDR3 sequence: CSARDPSLGGNTEAFF. In nucleotides, the CDR3 is TGCAGTGCTAGAGATCCCTCCTTGGGGGGGAACACTGAAGCTTTCTTT.

This clonotype was seen repeatedly, ten times or more. The chain has TRBV7-3 and TRBJ2-1; no clear D. Deletions cut 0 bases from V and 5 bases from J, with 8 bases between. Germline CDR1 SGHTA, CDR2 FQGTGA. This CDR3 is 14 amino acids long. The CDR3 sequence is CASSLTRDDNEQFF. CDR3 DNA sequence: TGTGCCAGCAGCTTAACTAGGGATGACAATGAGCAGTTCTTC.

This rearrangement joins TRBV7-9 to TRBJ2-6, with D tentatively TRBD1 (5 bases). Germline V gives CDR1 SEHNR, CDR2 FQNEAQ (reference sequence). The CDR3 totals 16 residues. Trimming took off 8 bases at V and 4 bases at J, with 18 bases between the two ends. The DNA of the CDR3 is TGTGCCAGCGAGCCCCCGACAGTAACCGGGGCCAACGTCCTGACTTTC. It is translated as CASEPPTVTGANVLTF.

The V and J genes are TRBV15 and TRBJ2-5, with D tentatively TRBD1 or TRBD2 (5 bases each). The V and J ends lost 0 bases and 2 bases respectively, with 10 bases between them. The germline V gene has CDR1 LNHNV and CDR2 YYDKDF (reference sequence). The CDR3 totals 15 residues. CDR3 DNA: TGTGCCACCAGCAGAGATCCGGGGCCACAAGAGACCCAGTACTTC. As protein: CATSRDPGPQETQYF.

This chain joins TRBV5-1 and TRBJ2-3, with 7 bases that match TRBD2. Trimming removed 0 bases from V and 3 bases from J; junction bases left unmatched: 22. The CDR3 runs to 21 residues. Per the germline V gene, CDR1 is SGHRS and CDR2 is YFSETQ. The CDR3 here is CASSLATGAGGGSFGTDTQYF. The DNA of the CDR3 is TGCGCCAGCAGCTTGGCGACCGGGGCTGGTGGCGGGAGTTTCGGAACAGATACGCAGTATTTT.

This clonotype was seen a single time. The CDR3 DNA reads as TGTGCCAGCAACCCATCCTACGAGCAGTACTTC. Translated, it gives CASNPSYEQYF. The V call is TRBV7-3, the J call TRBJ2-7, with unresolved D. The CDR3 is 11 residues long. The V gene's germline CDR1 is SGHTA and CDR2 FQGTGA. V lost 7 bases, J lost 1 base, and 5 bases lay in between.

This clonotype was detected many times. The chain is built from TRBV7-2 and TRBJ1-2, with no clear D. With 5 bases removed from V and 6 bases from J, the gap between germline ends came to 10 bases. The CDR3 has 12 residues. Germline V CDR1 and CDR2: SGHTA, FQGNSA. CDR3: CASSPVTDGYTF. As DNA, the CDR3 is TGTGCCAGCAGCCCTGTAACCGATGGCTACACCTTC.